This T cell receptor (beta chain) came from a study of beta chain features in type 1 diabetes. This clone was seen more than once but under ten times. V lost 0 bases and J lost 2, with 8 bases in between. CDR3 length: 14 residues. The V gene's germline CDR1 is SGDLS and CDR2 YYNGEE. Expressed TCRB transcripts were sequenced, since all the RNA that had been isolated was reverse transcribed. This table comes from immunoSEQ multiplex PCR, and its TCRdb copy is limited to in-frame clones, with some not included. The sample records about 160,000 clones, approximately 9% being singletons. This receptor was taken from a woman under 30 in good health. The chain carries TRBV9 and TRBJ1-2; D remains ambiguous. The specimen was central memory CD4+ T cells from blood. CDR3 bases: TGTGCCAGCAGCGTAGTATCGGGGAACTATGGCTACACCTTC. Translating it yields CASSVVSGNYGYTF.